The 14 T cell receptor beta chains below all came from one sample that was sequenced in a study of cytomegalovirus exposure and HLA in healthy donors. Libraries were prepared by immunoSEQ multiplex PCR; TCRdb keeps only in-frame clonotypes and omits some of them. The sample records roughly 130,000 clones, 88% being singletons. The sequencing input was PBMCs. The origin of the receptors is a man aged 25-40 years in good health and CMV-seronegative.

The V call is TRBV27, the J call TRBJ1-5; D possibly corresponds to TRBD1 (6 bases). Trimming shortened V by 6 bases and J by 4 bases, and 13 bases separated the two germline ends. The CDR3 loop spans 14 amino acids. CDR1 and CDR2 (germline): MNHEY, SMNVEV (reference sequence). CDR3 in amino acids: CASRLQGTNQPQHF. Written as DNA, the CDR3 is TGTGCCAGCAGACTACAGGGAACTAATCAGCCCCAGCATTTT.

The CDR3 sequence is CASSGGQNYGYTF. The CDR3 DNA reads as TGTGCCAGCAGTGGGGGACAGAACTATGGCTACACCTTC. The rearrangement links TRBV27 to TRBJ1-2, with 7 nucleotides matching TRBD1. This CDR3 is 13 amino acids long. Germline values: CDR1 MNHEY, CDR2 SMNVEV (reference sequence). V shed 5 bases, J shed 2 bases, and the junction held 2 bases outside the gene matches.

The V call is TRBV19, the J call TRBJ1-5, with TRBD1 as a possible D gene (6 bases). The CDR3 consists of 15 residues. CDR1 is LNHDA, CDR2 SQIVND, per germline (reference sequence). Trimming cost V 6 bases and J 1 base, with 13 bases left between them. CDR3 coding DNA: TGTGCCAGTAGGACCCCACAGGGAAGCAATCAGCCCCAGCATTTT. This gives the protein CASRTPQGSNQPQHF.

This clone was detected once. The chain combines TRBV20-1 with TRBJ2-1; a possible D gene is TRBD1 (6 bases). Trimming removed 3 bases at V and 9 bases at J, with 6 bases between. This CDR3 is built from 10 residues. Per the germline V gene, CDR1 is DFQATT and CDR2 is SNEGSKA (reference sequence). CDR3 DNA sequence: TGCAGTGCTAGCAGGGGTGAGCAGTTCTTC. The encoded protein is CSASRGEQFF.

This clone was found once. The genes are TRBV27 and TRBJ1-4, with D possibly TRBD1 on 6 matching bases. Trimming left V 10 bases short and J 4 bases short, with 16 bases between. Germline V gene lookup returns CDR1 MNHEY and CDR2 SMNVEV (reference sequence). CDR3 length: 14 residues. The CDR3 DNA follows: TGTGCCACCGGGAAGGGGGTCTTTAATGAAAAACTGTTTTTT. This encodes CATGKGVFNEKLFF.

The chain uses TRBV9 and TRBJ2-3; 9 bases match TRBD1. Germline V gene lookup returns CDR1 SGDLS and CDR2 YYNGEE. CDR3 length equals 17 residues. V lost 3 bases and J lost 2; bases outside the gene matches: 10. CDR3 loop: CASSARSGTGLTDTQYF. In DNA, the CDR3 is TGTGCCAGCAGCGCACGGTCCGGGACAGGGCTCACAGATACGCAGTATTTT.

V and J are TRBV5-1 and TRBJ1-6; D is ambiguous. Trimming stripped 4 bases from V and 13 bases from J, with 18 bases between. Per the germline V gene, CDR1 is SGHRS and CDR2 is YFSETQ. This CDR3 comprises 14 residues. CDR3 DNA sequence: TGCGCCAGCAGCAGACGGGCCGAGGGCGACCCCCTCCACTTT. Protein: CASSRRAEGDPLHF.

This clone was observed at least ten times. V usage is TRBV6-4 and J usage is TRBJ2-1; 12 bases are a match to TRBD2. Germline trimming cut 3 bases from V and 7 bases from J; bases unmatched to any gene: 7. The V gene's germline CDR1 is MRHNA and CDR2 SNTAGT. CDR3 size: 16 residues. Written as DNA, the CDR3 is TGTGCCAGCAGTGATTCCGGGACTAGCGGGTATAATGAGCAGTTCTTC. As protein: CASSDSGTSGYNEQFF.

This chain links TRBV2 with TRBJ2-4; D is undetermined. The CDR3 contains 13 residues. Germline values: CDR1 SNHLY, CDR2 FYNNEI. V was cut by 10 bases and J by 0 bases, with 10 bases left in between. The CDR3 nucleotides read TGTGCCACCCTAGGCCTAGCCAAAAACATTCAGTACTTC. Its protein is CATLGLAKNIQYF.

J is TRBJ2-2 and V is TRBV18; D is undetermined. V shed 3 bases and J shed 0 bases, with 11 bases lying between them. Germline CDR1 KGHSH, CDR2 LQKENI. The CDR3 loop spans 16 amino acids. CDR3 residues: CASSPLQTPNTGELFF. The CDR3 DNA sequence: TGTGCCAGCTCACCTTTACAGACACCGAACACCGGGGAGCTGTTTTTT. The entire variable domain, with the rest obtained from reference TRBV18 and TRBJ2-2, is as follows: NAGVMQNPRHLVRRRGQEARLRCSPMKGHSHVYWYRQLPEEGLKFMVYLQKENIIDESGMPKERFSAEFPKEGPSILRIQQVVRGDSAAYFCASSPLQTPNTGELFFGEGSRLTVL.

This chain uses TRBV29-1 with TRBJ2-7; D may be TRBD2 (5 bases). CDR3 length: 11 residues. V lost 4 bases and J 2 bases, leaving 6 bases between the germline ends. Germline V gives CDR1 SQVTM, CDR2 ANQGSEA. The chain's CDR3 is CSVAAAYEQYF. CDR3 nucleotide sequence: TGCAGCGTTGCAGCGGCCTACGAGCAGTACTTC.

This chain connects TRBV11-2 to TRBJ1-3, with a weak D call TRBD1 (6 bases). V lost 5 bases, J lost 4 bases, and 15 bases lay in between. CDR1 is SGHAT, CDR2 FQNNGV, per germline. The CDR3 runs to 15 residues. The CDR3 here is CASSRIQGFGNTIYF. Written as DNA, the CDR3 is TGTGCCAGCAGCAGAATACAGGGATTCGGAAACACCATATATTTT.

This sequence joins TRBV27 and TRBJ1-5; 7 bases fit TRBD1. CDR3 size: 17 residues. V trimming: 6 bases; J trimming: 4 bases; junction bases outside the gene matches: 15. Per germline, CDR1 MNHEY and CDR2 SMNVEV (reference sequence). The CDR3 region has the DNA TGTGCCAGCAGCCCCACTGCACGACAGGGACAGAATCAGCCCCAGCATTTT. This codes for CASSPTARQGQNQPQHF.

The chain links TRBV7-2 to TRBJ1-2; TRBD1 agrees at 11 bases. The junction had 6 bases not matched to a gene; V was cut back by 4 bases and J by 5 bases. CDR3 size: 15 residues. In germline, CDR1 is SGHTA, CDR2 FQGNSA. Here the CDR3 reads CASSSRDRGIYGYTF. In DNA form, the CDR3 reads TGTGCCAGCAGCTCCAGGGACAGGGGGATTTATGGCTACACCTTC.